Each of the 6 T cell receptor beta chains below was sequenced from the same sample in a study of blood T cells in healthy people across ages. Together with a sample-barcoded 5' primer, a J-beta primer mix was included in a second PCR lasting 7 to 11 cycles. TCRdb re-derived calls from the 5' RACE reads in MiXCR, one entry per CDR3 protein. The repertoire consists of hundreds of thousands of distinct CDR3 sequences, with 46% occurring once and the leading ten covering about a sixth. The sample was blood. Source of these receptors: a man of 80 years or more in good health.

CDR3 loop: CATSRVALAGDVAYEQYF. CDR3 nucleotide sequence: TGTGCCACCAGCAGAGTCGCACTAGCGGGAGACGTAGCCTACGAGCAGTACTTC. The chain links TRBV15 to TRBJ2-7; 11 positions agree with TRBD2. The CDR3 runs 18 residues. From germline, CDR1 is LNHNV and CDR2 YYDKDF (reference sequence). The junction had 10 bases not matched to a gene; V was cut back by 1 base and J by 2 bases.

This clonotype was detected a few times. The genes are TRBV3-1 and TRBJ2-2; possible D gene TRBD2, 5 bases. Trimming removed 1 base at V and 5 bases at J, with 8 bases between. Per germline, CDR1 LGHDT and CDR2 YNNKEL (reference sequence). The CDR3 extends over 14 amino acids. CDR3 region: CASSQGRRTGELFF. The CDR3 region has the DNA TGTGCCAGCAGCCAAGGGAGGCGGACCGGGGAGCTGTTTTTT.

This chain joins TRBV10-3 and TRBJ1-1; 9 positions agree with TRBD1. The CDR3 is made up of 14 amino acids. Germline V lookup: CDR1 ENHRY, CDR2 SYGVKD. The ends lost 4 bases at V and 6 bases at J; junction bases unmatched: 6. In DNA form, the CDR3 reads TGTGCCATCAGTGCGGGACAGGGAGGGGCTGAAGCTTTCTTT. It translates to CAISAGQGGAEAFF.

There are many counts of this clonotype. The chain has TRBV29-1 and TRBJ1-1; 9 nucleotides match TRBD1. The junction had 9 bases not matched to a gene; V was cut back by 7 bases and J by 6 bases. Germline CDR1 reads SQVTM; CDR2 reads ANQGSEA. The CDR3 is 13 amino acids. The CDR3 here is CSAVGTGLAEAFF. DNA for the CDR3: TGCAGCGCCGTAGGGACAGGGTTAGCTGAAGCTTTCTTT.

This clonotype was seen just once. This could be a read error, since a much larger clone is one nucleotide away. The chain combines TRBV7-2 with TRBJ2-7; D remains unclear. Trimming left V 1 base short and J 7 bases short, with 20 bases between. The CDR3 sequence is 16 residues long. The germline gives CDR1 SGHTA, CDR2 FQGNSA. CDR3 residues: CASSLELVLEDGEQYF. The CDR3 coding sequence is TGTGCCAGCAGCTTAGAGCTGGTACTGGAAGATGGGGAGCAGTACTTC.

The chain employs TRBV28 and TRBJ2-5; TRBD2 agrees at 14 bases. This CDR3 has 19 amino acids. Germline V CDR1 and CDR2: MDHEN, SYDVKM. V lost 5 bases, J lost 12 bases, and 23 bases stayed unmatched. The CDR3 coding sequence is TGTGCCAGCAGTGGTTTCGGGACTAGCGGGAGCGGGAGCCCGGACCAAGAGTACTTC. The encoded protein is CASSGFGTSGSGSPDQEYF.